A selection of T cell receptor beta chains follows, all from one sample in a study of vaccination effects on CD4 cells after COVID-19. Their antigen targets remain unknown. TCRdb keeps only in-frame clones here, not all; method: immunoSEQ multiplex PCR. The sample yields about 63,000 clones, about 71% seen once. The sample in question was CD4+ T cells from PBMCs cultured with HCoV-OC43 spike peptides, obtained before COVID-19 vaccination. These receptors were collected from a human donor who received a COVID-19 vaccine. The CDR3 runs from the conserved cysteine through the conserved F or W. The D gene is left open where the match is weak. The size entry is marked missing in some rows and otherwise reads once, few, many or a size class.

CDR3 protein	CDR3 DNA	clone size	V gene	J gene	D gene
CASGGGGNEKLFF	TGTGCCAGCGGCGGGGGGGGTAATGAAAAACTGTTTTTT	-	TRBV2	TRBJ1-4	-
CASSPGPQGGGGNYGYTF	TGTGCCAGCAGCCCTGGGCCCCAGGGGGGCGGTGGGAACTATGGCTACACCTTC	-	TRBV5-6	TRBJ1-2	TRBD1
CASTDSGRFYNEQFF	TGTGCCAGCACCGACTCAGGGAGGTTCTACAATGAGCAGTTCTTC	-	TRBV6-5	TRBJ2-1	-
CASSLTGFSTEAFF	TGTGCCAGCAGCCTGACAGGTTTCAGCACTGAAGCTTTCTTT	-	TRBV3-1/TRBV3-2	TRBJ1-1	-
CASSDQRGTDTQYF	TGCGCCAGCAGTGACCAGCGGGGCACAGATACGCAGTATTTT	-	TRBV10-1	TRBJ2-3	-
CASSQGDARYNEQFF	TGCGCCAGCAGCCAGGGGGACGCCCGCTACAATGAGCAGTTCTTC	-	TRBV5-1	TRBJ2-1	TRBD1
CASTRGFQETQYF	TGTGCCAGCACCCGCGGGTTTCAAGAGACCCAGTACTTC	-	TRBV5-6	TRBJ2-5	-
CASSSLAGGSGANVLTF	TGTGCCAGTAGTTCCTTAGCGGGGGGCTCTGGGGCCAACGTCCTGACTTTC	-	TRBV19	TRBJ2-6	TRBD2
CASSPGLHSGNTIYF	TGTGCCAGCTCACCGGGACTTCACTCTGGAAACACCATATATTTT	once	TRBV18	TRBJ1-3	-
CASSFRGGDEQFF	TGTGCCAGCAGCTTTAGGGGTGGAGATGAGCAGTTCTTC	-	TRBV7-3	TRBJ2-1	-
CASSGRTGVTGELFF	TGTGCCAGCAGTGGAAGGACAGGGGTTACCGGGGAGCTGTTTTTT	-	TRBV2	TRBJ2-2	TRBD1
CASSTTGLNQPQHF	TGTGCCAGTAGTACGACAGGTCTTAATCAGCCCCAGCATTTT	-	TRBV19	TRBJ1-5	-
CASRDSNQPQHF	TGTGCCAGCAGGGACAGCAATCAGCCCCAGCATTTT	-	TRBV6-5	TRBJ1-5	-
CAISERQGFRETQYF	TGTGCCATCAGTGAGAGACAGGGATTTCGTGAGACCCAGTACTTC	-	TRBV10-3	TRBJ2-5	TRBD1
CASSPQGGTGNTIYF	TGTGCCAGCAGCCCCCAAGGAGGGACTGGAAACACCATATATTTT	-	TRBV7-2	TRBJ1-3	-
CASRWGTGQETQYF	TGCGCCAGCCGCTGGGGGACAGGCCAAGAGACCCAGTACTTC	-	TRBV5-1	TRBJ2-5	TRBD1
CASKTGNSYNEQFF	TGCGCCAGTAAGACAGGGAACTCCTACAATGAGCAGTTCTTC	-	TRBV5-1	TRBJ2-1	TRBD1
CASSVAAGWAGELFF	TGTGCCAGCAGCGTAGCGGCAGGGTGGGCCGGGGAGCTGTTTTTT	-	TRBV9	TRBJ2-2	-
CSALSYGYTF	TGCAGCGCCTTAAGCTATGGCTACACCTTC	few	TRBV20-1	TRBJ1-2	-
CASSVLSRGLNGELFF	TGTGCCAGCAGCGTACTCAGCAGGGGGCTTAACGGGGAGCTGTTTTTT	few	TRBV9	TRBJ2-2	TRBD1
CASSTAGTGLTDTQYF	TGTGCCAGTAGCACAGCCGGGACAGGGTTAACAGATACGCAGTATTTT	once	TRBV19	TRBJ2-3	TRBD1
CASSLLQGSQPQHF	TGTGCCAGCAGTTTACTGCAGGGAAGCCAGCCCCAGCATTTT	once	TRBV28	TRBJ1-5	-
CASSSEGGGRETQYF	TGTGCCAGCAGCTCCGAAGGGGGGGGGCGGGAGACCCAGTACTTC	-	TRBV9	TRBJ2-5	-
CASSTQGGNTEAFF	TGCGCCAGCAGCACTCAGGGGGGGAACACTGAAGCTTTCTTT	-	TRBV5-1	TRBJ1-1	TRBD1
CASSVTGGNDYGYTF	TGTGCCAGCAGCGTAACAGGGGGCAACGACTATGGCTACACCTTC	-	TRBV9	TRBJ1-2	TRBD1
CASSVGGGHGEQFF	TGTGCCAGCAGTGTTGGGGGGGGGCATGGTGAGCAGTTCTTC	-	TRBV2	TRBJ2-1	-
CASSFAVGSNQPQHF	TGTGCCAGCAGCTTCGCGGTGGGTAGCAATCAGCCCCAGCATTTT	-	TRBV7-2	TRBJ1-5	-
CASTTDGGVETQYF	TGTGCCAGCACCACAGATGGGGGGGTAGAGACCCAGTACTTC	-	TRBV7-9	TRBJ2-5	TRBD2
CASSYSHRNTGELFF	TGTGCCAGCAGCTATAGCCATCGGAACACCGGGGAGCTGTTTTTT	-	TRBV7-2	TRBJ2-2	-
CASSPQESGNTIYF	TGTGCCAGCTCACCACAGGAAAGCGGAAACACCATATATTTT	-	TRBV18	TRBJ1-3	-